This T cell receptor beta chain was captured in a study of T cell changes during pregnancy in multiple sclerosis. The protocol was immunoSEQ multiplex PCR, while the TCRdb copy is restricted to in-frame clones and leaves out a portion. The table includes more than 25,000 clones, 80% to 90% detected once. The sequence was obtained from a female donor with multiple sclerosis, enrolled in a pregnancy study. Sequenced material: CD8+ T cells from peripheral blood mononuclear cells, taken in the first trimester of pregnancy.

The CDR3 sequence is CASSRPGEVDEKLFF. CDR3 nucleotides: TGTGCCAGCAGCCGCCCAGGGGAAGTCGATGAAAAACTGTTTTTT. This chain connects TRBV7-9 to TRBJ1-4, with D maybe TRBD1 (6 bases). The CDR3 contains 15 residues. Trimming took 5 bases from V and 6 from J, leaving 16 bases between them. CDR1 is SEHNR, CDR2 FQNEAQ, per germline (reference sequence). Combining the CDR3 with reference TRBV7-9 and TRBJ1-4 gives the whole variable domain DTGVSQNPRHKITKRGQNVTFRCDPISEHNRLYWYRQTLGQGPEFLTYFQNEAQLEKSRLLSDRFSAERPKGSFSTLEIQRTEQGDSAMYLCASSRPGEVDEKLFFGSGTQLSVL.